Listed here are 12 T cell receptor beta chains from one sample, sequenced in a study of beta chain features in type 1 diabetes. Expressed TCRB transcripts were sequenced, since all the RNA that had been isolated was reverse transcribed. Produced via immunoSEQ multiplex PCR; TCRdb's table is partial and in-frame only. The sample lists some 220,000 clones, 11% occurring once. Input material: central memory CD4+ T cells from blood. The source of these receptors is a man younger than 35 in good health.

The chain combines TRBV5-4 with TRBJ2-3, with 13 bases lining up with TRBD2. The ends lost 5 bases at V and 4 bases at J; junction bases unmatched: 7. CDR1 and CDR2 from the germline V gene are SGHNT and YYREEE (reference sequence). CDR3 length equals 16 residues. The CDR3 sequence: CASSTGTSGMADTQYF. The CDR3 DNA is TGTGCCAGCAGTACTGGGACTAGCGGGATGGCAGATACGCAGTATTTT.

DNA of the CDR3: TGCGCCAGCAGCTTGGTGGCACTCTCCTACAATGAGCAGTTCTTC. Encoded protein: CASSLVALSYNEQFF. The rearrangement uses TRBV5-1 and TRBJ2-1, with no clear D. This CDR3 comprises 15 residues. Trimming shortened V by 0 bases and J by 0 bases, and 7 bases separated the two germline ends. Germline loops: CDR1 SGHRS, CDR2 YFSETQ.

This clone appeared a few times. The chain carries TRBV4-3 and TRBJ1-2; D is possibly TRBD1 (6 bases). The ends were cut back, 4 bases at V and 6 bases at J, with 15 bases in the middle. CDR1 and CDR2 (germline): LGHNA, YSLEER. The CDR3 loop spans 14 amino acids. Here the CDR3 reads CASSPRTVRDGYTF. In DNA form, the CDR3 reads TGCGCCAGCAGCCCACGGACAGTGAGAGATGGCTACACCTTC.

This clone was found a few times. This rearrangement joins TRBV7-2 to TRBJ2-7, with 8 bases lining up with TRBD2. V was pared by 6 bases and J by 7 bases, with 11 bases of the junction left unmatched. Germline V gives CDR1 SGHTA, CDR2 FQGNSA. The CDR3 consists of 14 residues. The CDR3 region has the DNA TGTGCCAGCAGTTCCTGGCGGGGGGCGGTAGAGCAGTACTTC. Translated: CASSSWRGAVEQYF.

This clone was recorded a few times. The chain combines TRBV19 with TRBJ2-5; D gene ambiguous. V was pared by 3 bases and J by 2 bases, with 7 bases between. CDR1 and CDR2 (germline): LNHDA, SQIVND (reference sequence). The CDR3 length is 13 residues. The CDR3 spells CASSIDLQETQYF. The CDR3 bases are TGTGCCAGTAGTATTGACTTACAAGAGACCCAGTACTTC.

A few counts support this clone. The rearrangement joins TRBV28 to TRBJ2-1; weak D call: TRBD2 (6 bases). Trimming took off 3 bases at V and 4 bases at J, with 13 bases between the two ends. CDR3 length equals 15 residues. Looked up from germline, CDR1 is MDHEN and CDR2 is SYDVKM. The CDR3 coding sequence is TGTGCCAGCAGTTTGGCGGGGAGCGGTTACAATGAGCAGTTCTTC. Translated: CASSLAGSGYNEQFF.

This clone has more than one count but fewer than ten. V and J are TRBV30 and TRBJ1-4, with D perhaps TRBD1 (6 bases). CDR1 GTSNPN and CDR2 SVGIG come from the germline V gene (reference sequence). Deletions cut 0 bases from V and 7 bases from J, with 12 bases between. CDR3 size: 14 residues. The CDR3 nucleotides are TGTGCCTGGAGTGTCCGGGGGGCGGGTGAAAAACTGTTTTTT. Its translation is CAWSVRGAGEKLFF.

The genes are TRBV30 and TRBJ2-5; the D gene could be TRBD1 or TRBD2 (5 bases each). This CDR3 region has 13 residues. Trimming shortened V by 2 bases and J by 11 bases, and 18 bases separated the two germline ends. Looked up from germline, CDR1 is GTSNPN and CDR2 is SVGIG (reference sequence). CDR3 region: CAWSLGTDREQYF. In nucleotides, the CDR3 is TGTGCCTGGAGTCTAGGGACGGATCGAGAGCAGTACTTC.

This chain connects TRBV30 to TRBJ1-3; D gene unclear. Trimming stripped 0 bases from V and 4 bases from J, with 13 bases between. Per the germline V gene, CDR1 is GTSNPN and CDR2 is SVGIG (reference sequence). The CDR3 runs to 15 residues. The CDR3 reads CAWSVFNTRGNTIYF. The CDR3, as DNA: TGTGCCTGGAGTGTTTTTAATACCAGAGGAAACACCATATATTTT. The full variable domain, with the rest looked up from reference TRBV30 and TRBJ1-3, is SQTIHQWPATLVQPVGSPLSLECTVEGTSNPNLYWYRQAAGRGLQLLFYSVGIGQISSEVPQNLSASRPQDRQFILSSKKLLLSDSGFYLCAWSVFNTRGNTIYFGEGSWLTVV.

This clone was observed at least ten times. J is TRBJ1-2 and V is TRBV2; 8 bases line up with TRBD1. J gave up 6 bases and V 4 bases, and 4 bases lay outside the gene matches. Germline CDR1 reads SNHLY; CDR2 reads FYNNEI. The CDR3 sequence is 13 residues long. The chain's CDR3 is CASSAGQENGYTF. The CDR3 nucleotides read TGTGCCAGCAGTGCGGGACAGGAAAATGGCTACACCTTC.

This clone has a handful of counts. V usage is TRBV19 and J usage is TRBJ2-7; 8 bases are a match to TRBD1. Losses at the gene ends were 4 bases for V and 2 bases for J; bases not matched to a gene: 7. The CDR3 consists of 15 residues. From germline, CDR1 is LNHDA and CDR2 SQIVND (reference sequence). Written as DNA, the CDR3 is TGTGCCAGTAGTACTACAGGGGGAACCACCTACGAGCAGTACTTC. This encodes CASSTTGGTTYEQYF.

V usage is TRBV7-8 and J usage is TRBJ2-5; TRBD2 might be the D (7 bases). This CDR3 contains 15 residues. Germline V gene lookup returns CDR1 SGHVS and CDR2 FQNEAQ. V lost 6 bases, J lost 5 bases, and 19 bases lay in between. The CDR3 DNA follows: TGTGCCAGCAGGCATCGAAGGGGGGGAACGGAGACCCAGTACTTC. Protein: CASRHRRGGTETQYF.